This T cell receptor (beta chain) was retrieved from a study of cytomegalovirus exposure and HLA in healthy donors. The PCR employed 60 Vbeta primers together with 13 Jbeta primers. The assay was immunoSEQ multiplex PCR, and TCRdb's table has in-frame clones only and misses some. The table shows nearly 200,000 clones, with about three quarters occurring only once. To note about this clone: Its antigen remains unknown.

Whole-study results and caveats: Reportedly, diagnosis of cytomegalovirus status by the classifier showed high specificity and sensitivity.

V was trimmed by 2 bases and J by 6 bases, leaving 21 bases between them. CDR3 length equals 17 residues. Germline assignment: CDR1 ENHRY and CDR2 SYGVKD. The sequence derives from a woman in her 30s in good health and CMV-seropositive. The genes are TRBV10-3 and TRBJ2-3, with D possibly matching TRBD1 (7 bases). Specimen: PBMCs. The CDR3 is CAISEAQGGARGDTQYF. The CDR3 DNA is TGTGCCATCAGTGAGGCCCAGGGGGGCGCCCGTGGGGATACGCAGTATTTT.